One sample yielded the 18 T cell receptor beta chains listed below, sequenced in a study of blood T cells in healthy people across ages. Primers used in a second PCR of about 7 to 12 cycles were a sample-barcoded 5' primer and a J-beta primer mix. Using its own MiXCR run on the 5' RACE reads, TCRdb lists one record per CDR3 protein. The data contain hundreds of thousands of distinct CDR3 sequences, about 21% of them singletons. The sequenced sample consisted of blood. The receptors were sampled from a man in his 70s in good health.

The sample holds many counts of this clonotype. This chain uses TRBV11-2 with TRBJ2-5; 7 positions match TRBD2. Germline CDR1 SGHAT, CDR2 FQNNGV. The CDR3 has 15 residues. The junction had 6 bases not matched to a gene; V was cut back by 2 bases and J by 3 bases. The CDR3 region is CASSLTGGNEETQYF. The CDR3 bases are TGTGCCAGCAGCTTAACGGGAGGAAACGAAGAGACCCAGTACTTC. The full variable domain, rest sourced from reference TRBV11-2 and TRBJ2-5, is EAGVAQSPRYKIIEKRQSVAFWCNPISGHATLYWYQQILGQGPKLLIQFQNNGVVDDSQLPKDRFSAERLKGVDSTLKIQPAKLEDSAVYLCASSLTGGNEETQYFGPGTRLLVL.

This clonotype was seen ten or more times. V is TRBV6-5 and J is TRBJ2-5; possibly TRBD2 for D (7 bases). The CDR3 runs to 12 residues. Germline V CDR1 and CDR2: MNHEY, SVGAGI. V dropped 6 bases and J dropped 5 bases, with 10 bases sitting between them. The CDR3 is CASRRGGETQYF. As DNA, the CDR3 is TGTGCCAGCAGAAGGGGGGGGGAGACCCAGTACTTC.

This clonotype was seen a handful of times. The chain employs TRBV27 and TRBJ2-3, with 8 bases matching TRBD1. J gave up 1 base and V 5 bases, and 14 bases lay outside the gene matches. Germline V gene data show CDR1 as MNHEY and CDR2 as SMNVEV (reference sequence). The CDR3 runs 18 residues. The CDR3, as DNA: TGTGCCAGCAGTCCCCGCGCCAGGGGGCTAGCCCGCACAGATACGCAGTATTTT. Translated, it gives CASSPRARGLARTDTQYF.

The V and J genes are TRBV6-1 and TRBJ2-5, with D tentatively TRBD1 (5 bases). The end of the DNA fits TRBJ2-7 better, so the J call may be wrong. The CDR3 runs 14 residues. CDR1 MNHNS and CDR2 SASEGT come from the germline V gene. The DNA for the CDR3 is TGTGCCAGCAGTGAAACAGGTTATCCCTACGAGCAGTACTTC. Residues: CASSETGYPYEQYF.

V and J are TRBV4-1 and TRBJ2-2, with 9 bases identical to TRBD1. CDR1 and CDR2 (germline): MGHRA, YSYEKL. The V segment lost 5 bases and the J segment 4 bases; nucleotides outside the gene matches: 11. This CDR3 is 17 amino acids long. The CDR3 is CASSFYPGQGGTGELFF. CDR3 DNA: TGCGCCAGCAGCTTTTACCCGGGACAGGGAGGCACCGGGGAGCTGTTTTTT.

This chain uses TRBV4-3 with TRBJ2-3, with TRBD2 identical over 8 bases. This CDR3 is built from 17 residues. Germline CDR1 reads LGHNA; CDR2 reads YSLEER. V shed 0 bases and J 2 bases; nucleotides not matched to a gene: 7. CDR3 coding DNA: TGCGCCAGCAGCCAAGATAAAGCGGGAGTATACACAGATACGCAGTATTTT. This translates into CASSQDKAGVYTDTQYF.

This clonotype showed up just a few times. CDR3 in amino acids: CSVEQGSTGELFF. CDR3 DNA: TGCAGCGTTGAACAGGGCAGCACCGGGGAGCTGTTTTTT. The chain has TRBV29-1 and TRBJ2-2; weak D call: TRBD1 (5 bases). Trimming stripped 2 bases from V and 4 bases from J, with 8 bases between. Germline CDR1 is SQVTM and CDR2 is ANQGSEA. The CDR3 is 13 residues long.

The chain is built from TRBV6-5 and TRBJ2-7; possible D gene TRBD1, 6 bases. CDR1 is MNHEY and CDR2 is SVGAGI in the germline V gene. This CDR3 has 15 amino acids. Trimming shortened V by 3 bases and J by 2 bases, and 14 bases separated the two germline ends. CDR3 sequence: CASSYQQGVAYEQYF. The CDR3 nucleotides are TGTGCCAGCAGTTATCAACAGGGAGTGGCCTACGAGCAGTACTTC.

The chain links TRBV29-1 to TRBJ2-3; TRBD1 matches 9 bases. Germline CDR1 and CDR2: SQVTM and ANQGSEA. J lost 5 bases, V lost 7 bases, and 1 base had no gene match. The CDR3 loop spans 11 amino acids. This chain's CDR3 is CSGTGVDTQYF. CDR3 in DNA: TGCAGCGGGACAGGGGTAGATACGCAGTATTTT.

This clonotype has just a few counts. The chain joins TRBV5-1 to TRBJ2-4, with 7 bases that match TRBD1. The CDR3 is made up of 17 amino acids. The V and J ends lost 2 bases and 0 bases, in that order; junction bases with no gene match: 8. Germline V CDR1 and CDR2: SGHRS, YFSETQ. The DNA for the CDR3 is TGCGCCAGCAGCTTTTCGGACAGGACTCTAGCCAAAAACATTCAGTACTTC. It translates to CASSFSDRTLAKNIQYF.

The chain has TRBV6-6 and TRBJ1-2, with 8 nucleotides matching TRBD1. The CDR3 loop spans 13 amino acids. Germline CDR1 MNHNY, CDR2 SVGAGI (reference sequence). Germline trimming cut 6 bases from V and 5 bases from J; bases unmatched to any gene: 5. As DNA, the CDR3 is TGTGCCAGCAGCAAGGACAGGGAGTATGGCTACACCTTC. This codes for CASSKDREYGYTF.

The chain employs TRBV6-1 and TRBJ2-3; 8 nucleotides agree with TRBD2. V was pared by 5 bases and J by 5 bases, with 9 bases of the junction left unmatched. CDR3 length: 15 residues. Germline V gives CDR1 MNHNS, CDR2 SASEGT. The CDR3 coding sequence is TGTGCCAGCAGTCAACGGGAGGGCCTGAGAGATACGCAGTATTTT. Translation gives CASSQREGLRDTQYF.

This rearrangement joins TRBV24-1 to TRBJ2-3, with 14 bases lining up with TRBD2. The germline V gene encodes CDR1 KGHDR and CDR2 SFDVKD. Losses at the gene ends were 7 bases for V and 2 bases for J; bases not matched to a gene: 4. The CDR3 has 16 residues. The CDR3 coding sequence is TGTGCCACCAGACCGGGACTAGCGGGGGACACAGATACGCAGTATTTT. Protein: CATRPGLAGDTDTQYF.

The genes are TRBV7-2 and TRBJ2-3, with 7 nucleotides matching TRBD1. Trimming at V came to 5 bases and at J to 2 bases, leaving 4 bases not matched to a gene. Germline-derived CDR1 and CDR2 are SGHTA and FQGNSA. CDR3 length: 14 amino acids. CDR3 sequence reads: CASSLGGHTDTQYF. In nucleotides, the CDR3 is TGTGCCAGCAGCCTAGGGGGCCACACAGATACGCAGTATTTT. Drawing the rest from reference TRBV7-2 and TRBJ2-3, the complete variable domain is GAGVSQSPSNKVTEKGKDVELRCDPISGHTALYWYRQSLGQGLEFLIYFQGNSAPDKSGLPSDRFSAERTGGSVSTLTIQRTQQEDSAVYLCASSLGGHTDTQYFGPGTRLTVL.

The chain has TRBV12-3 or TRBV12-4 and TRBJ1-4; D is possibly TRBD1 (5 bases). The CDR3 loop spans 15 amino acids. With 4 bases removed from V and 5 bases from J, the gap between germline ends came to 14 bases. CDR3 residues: CASSSGGAHNEKLFF. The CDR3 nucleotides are TGTGCCAGCAGTTCTGGCGGGGCGCACAATGAAAAACTGTTTTTT.

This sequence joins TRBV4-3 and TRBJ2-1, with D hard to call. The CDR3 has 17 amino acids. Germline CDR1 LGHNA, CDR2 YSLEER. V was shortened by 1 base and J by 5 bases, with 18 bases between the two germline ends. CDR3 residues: CASSQASATFSNNEQFF. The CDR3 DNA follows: TGCGCCAGCAGCCAAGCGTCGGCCACCTTTAGTAACAATGAGCAGTTCTTC.

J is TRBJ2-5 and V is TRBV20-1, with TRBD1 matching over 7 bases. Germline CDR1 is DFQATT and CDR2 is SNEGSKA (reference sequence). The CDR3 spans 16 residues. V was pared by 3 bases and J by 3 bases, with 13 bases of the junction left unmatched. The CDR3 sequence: CSARVGQGDLEETQYF. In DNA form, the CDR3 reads TGCAGTGCTAGGGTGGGGCAGGGGGATCTCGAAGAGACCCAGTACTTC.

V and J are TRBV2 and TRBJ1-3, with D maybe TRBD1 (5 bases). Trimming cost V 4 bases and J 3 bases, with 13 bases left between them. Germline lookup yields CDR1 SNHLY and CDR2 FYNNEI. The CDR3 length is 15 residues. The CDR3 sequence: CASSVEGLVGNTIYF. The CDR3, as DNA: TGTGCCAGCAGTGTGGAGGGGCTGGTTGGAAACACCATATATTTT.